This T cell receptor beta chain originates from a study of shared clonotypes between healthy human individuals. Study conclusions and caveats: Rarefaction demonstrated incomplete sorted-subset sequencing despite large depth. The study found lower generation probabilities in non-shared clonotypes than in those shared by all four donors. Richness estimates generally favored naive over memory subsets.

Turning to this clone: Its cognate antigen is unknown.

The study ran the assay at deep level. Only in-frame clones appear in the TCRdb table, and some are missing; sequencing was by immunoSEQ multiplex PCR. The sample includes about 1.5 million clones, about 98% of them seen just once. Germline V gene sequence: CDR1 SGHVS, CDR2 FQNEAQ. The CDR3 length is 13 residues. V lost 4 bases to trimming and J lost 5 bases, with 12 bases between them. The sample was naive CD4+ T cells sorted from blood. Noted subset: CD45RA+ positively selected. The chain joins TRBV7-8 to TRBJ2-7; a possible D gene is TRBD2 (6 bases). This clonotype originated in a man aged 30 to 39 in good health. This CDR3 is CASSWTAGNEQYF. CDR3 sequence (DNA): TGTGCCAGCAGCTGGACTGCGGGGAACGAGCAGTACTTC.